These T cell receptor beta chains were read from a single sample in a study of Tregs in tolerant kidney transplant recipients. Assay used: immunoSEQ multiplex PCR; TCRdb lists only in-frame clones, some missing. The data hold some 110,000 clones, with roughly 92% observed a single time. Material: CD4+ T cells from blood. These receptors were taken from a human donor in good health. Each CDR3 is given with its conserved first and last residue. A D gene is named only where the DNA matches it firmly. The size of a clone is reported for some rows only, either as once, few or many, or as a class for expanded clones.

TGTGCCAGCAGCTTTGGAACCGTGACCTACGAGCAGTACTTC	CASSFGTVTYEQYF	TRBV5-4	TRBJ2-7	.	.
TGTGCCAGCAGCTTAGATGGAGGGACAGTGAATGAAAAACTGTTTTTT	CASSLDGGTVNEKLFF	TRBV11-2	TRBJ1-4	TRBD1	.
TGCGCCAGCAGCTTGGACACAGGGAGCAACGAGCAGTACTTC	CASSLDTGSNEQYF	TRBV5-1	TRBJ2-7	.	.
TGTGCCAGTAGTATTGGGGGCTCTGGGGCCAACGTCCTGACTTTC	CASSIGGSGANVLTF	TRBV19	TRBJ2-6	.	.
TGTGCCAGCAGTGAAGCCACCTCCGGGACTAGATCCTACGAGCAGTACTTC	CASSEATSGTRSYEQYF	TRBV6-1	TRBJ2-7	TRBD2	.
TGTGCCAGCAGCTGGGAGGGGACAGCGGGAGGCAGCAATGAGCAGTTCTTC	CASSWEGTAGGSNEQFF	TRBV7-9	TRBJ2-1	TRBD2	.
TGTGCCAGCAGTTACTCGAGAGAGGGAAGGCAGCCCCAGCATTTT	CASSYSREGRQPQHF	TRBV6-5	TRBJ1-5	.	.
TGCGCCAGCACCCTAGGGACAGGGCAGGGTGAGCAGTTCTTC	CASTLGTGQGEQFF	TRBV5-1	TRBJ2-1	TRBD1	.
TGCGCCAGCAGCATACTAAGATTTGCCGATGAGCAGTTCTTC	CASSILRFADEQFF	TRBV5-1	TRBJ2-1	.	.
TGTGCCAGCAGCAAGGAGCCCTACGAGCAGTACTTC	CASSKEPYEQYF	TRBV6-5	TRBJ2-7	.	once
TGTGCCAGCAGCTTTGGGGGGGCGACAACTAATGAAAAACTGTTTTTT	CASSFGGATTNEKLFF	TRBV7-9	TRBJ1-4	.	.
TGCGCCAGCAGCCTGGCCGGTGGGTATGGCTACACCTTC	CASSLAGGYGYTF	TRBV5-1	TRBJ1-2	.	.
TGTGCCAGCAGGCTCGGGGACCGCGACTACGAGCAGTACTTC	CASRLGDRDYEQYF	TRBV6-1	TRBJ2-7	.	.
TGCAGCGTGCAAGTCATGAGGGATGAGCAGTTCTTC	CSVQVMRDEQFF	TRBV29-1	TRBJ2-1	.	once
TGTGCCAGCAGGACTAGCGGGTTCACAGATACGCAGTATTTT	CASRTSGFTDTQYF	TRBV6-5	TRBJ2-3	TRBD2	.
TGTGCCAGCACAGTGGGCCCCCGCTCCTACGAGCAGTACTTC	CASTVGPRSYEQYF	TRBV2	TRBJ2-7	.	.
TGTGCCAGCTCACCACGGGGACCAGGAGACACAGATACGCAGTATTTT	CASSPRGPGDTDTQYF	TRBV18	TRBJ2-3	.	.
TGTGCCAGCAGTTACTCGGGACCTGGCTATGGCTACACCTTC	CASSYSGPGYGYTF	TRBV6-5	TRBJ1-2	.	.
TGTGCCAGCAGCCTCAACTACGAGCAGTACTTC	CASSLNYEQYF	TRBV13	TRBJ2-7	.	.
TGTGCCAGCAGCAAAGAGTCGTACAGCGAAAAACTGTTTTTT	CASSKESYSEKLFF	TRBV21-1	TRBJ1-4	.	.
TGTGCCAGCAGCTTGGTGGATTCGCAGGGTAATTCACCCCTCCACTTT	CASSLVDSQGNSPLHF	TRBV5-4	TRBJ1-6	.	.
TGCAGCGTTGATGAACATATGAACACTGAAGCTTTCTTT	CSVDEHMNTEAFF	TRBV29-1	TRBJ1-1	.	once
TGTGCCAGCAGTGACTCAGGAGGGGAAGATACGCAGTATTTT	CASSDSGGEDTQYF	TRBV6-4	TRBJ2-3	.	.
TGTGCCAGCAGCATCTACGGGGTTAGCAATCAGCCCCAGCATTTT	CASSIYGVSNQPQHF	TRBV21-1	TRBJ1-5	.	.
TGTGCCAGCAGCTGGACTAGCGGGGGTAGGACAGATACGCAGTATTTT	CASSWTSGGRTDTQYF	TRBV7-6	TRBJ2-3	TRBD2	.
TGCGCCAGCAGCCAAGTTGGACTAGCGGTAAGCTCTGGGGCCAACGTCCTGACTTTC	CASSQVGLAVSSGANVLTF	TRBV4-1	TRBJ2-6	TRBD2	.
TGTGCCAGCTCACCGGCTAGCGGGAGTTATGAGCAGTTCTTC	CASSPASGSYEQFF	TRBV18	TRBJ2-1	TRBD2	.
TGCGCCAGCAGCTTGGGAGGCCAGTCATATGGCTACACCTTC	CASSLGGQSYGYTF	TRBV5-1	TRBJ1-2	.	.
TGTGCCAGCAGCTTGGGGGGACATAAGCCCCAGCATTTT	CASSLGGHKPQHF	TRBV7-9	TRBJ1-5	.	.
TGTGCCAGCAGTGTGGAGGGGGCGCGGGCCAAAAACATTCAGTACTTC	CASSVEGARAKNIQYF	TRBV2	TRBJ2-4	.	.
TGTGCCAGTGTGGGGACGGACAGGGGCTATGGCTACACCTTC	CASVGTDRGYGYTF	TRBV19	TRBJ1-2	TRBD1	.
TGTGCCAGCAGCGAATTAAACGGACGGATAACAGATACGCAGTATTTT	CASSELNGRITDTQYF	TRBV9	TRBJ2-3	.	.
TGTGCCAGCAAAGCCAGGGGAACCGGGGAGCTGTTTTTT	CASKARGTGELFF	TRBV2	TRBJ2-2	.	.
TGTGCCAGCAGCTTGGAATTGGTACTTGAGCAGTTCTTC	CASSLELVLEQFF	TRBV5-4	TRBJ2-1	.	once
TGTGCCAGTAGAAGTGGGGATACGCAGTATTTT	CASRSGDTQYF	TRBV19	TRBJ2-3	.	.
TGTGCCAGCTCCCCTTTACAGGGAGAGAGCTACGAGCAGTACTTC	CASSPLQGESYEQYF	TRBV2	TRBJ2-7	.	.
TGTGCCACCAGCAGTAAACAGGGGGCGCTTGGGAAGACCCAGTACTTC	CATSSKQGALGKTQYF	TRBV15	TRBJ2-5	TRBD1	.
TGTGCCAGCAGCAGGACAGGGTGGTCCGCTGAAGCTTTCTTT	CASSRTGWSAEAFF	TRBV5-4	TRBJ1-1	TRBD1	.
TGTGCCAGCAGCTTTCCGCCCTCCTACGAGCAGTACTTC	CASSFPPSYEQYF	TRBV7-9	TRBJ2-7	.	.
TGTGCCAGTAGTGGGAGCGGGAGAACGTACGGTGAGCAGTTCTTC	CASSGSGRTYGEQFF	TRBV19	TRBJ2-1	TRBD2	.